This TCR beta chain came from a study of T-cell memory formation after mild COVID-19. The overall study: TCR clusters were largely donor specific.

V was clipped by 4 bases and J by 4 bases; unmatched bases: 6. Germline V gives CDR1 KGHDR, CDR2 SFDVKD. This CDR3 spans 15 amino acids. TCRdb processed the 5' RACE reads anew with MiXCR; each CDR3 protein has one entry. The table includes just under 350,000 distinct CDR3 sequences, around 13% detected once. Study results and limitations: Clones from the second wave (peaking day 37) had unconfirmed SARS-CoV-2 specificity.

To note about this clonotype: Its matching antigen is unknown.

This receptor was taken from a man aged 18 to 29 who had mild COVID-19 (a few samples of this study predate the infection). Cell type and time point are not known. The J gene is TRBJ1-5, the V gene TRBV24-1; 7 bases map to TRBD1. The source material was PBMCs or a T cell subset sorted from them (not recorded which). The CDR3 sequence is CATSDPGTANQPQHF. The CDR3 DNA reads TGTGCCACCAGTGACCCCGGGACAGCTAATCAGCCCCAGCATTTT.